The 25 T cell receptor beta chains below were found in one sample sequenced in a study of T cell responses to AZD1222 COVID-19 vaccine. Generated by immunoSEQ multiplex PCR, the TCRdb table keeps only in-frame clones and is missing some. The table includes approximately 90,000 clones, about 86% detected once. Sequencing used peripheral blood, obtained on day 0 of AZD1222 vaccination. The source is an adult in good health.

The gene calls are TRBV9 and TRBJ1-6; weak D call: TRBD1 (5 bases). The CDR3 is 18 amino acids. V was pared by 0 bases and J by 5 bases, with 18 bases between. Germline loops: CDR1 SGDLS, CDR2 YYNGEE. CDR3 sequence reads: CASSVDRGTGGHNSPLHF. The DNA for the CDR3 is TGTGCCAGCAGCGTAGATCGAGGGACCGGAGGCCATAATTCACCCCTCCACTTT.

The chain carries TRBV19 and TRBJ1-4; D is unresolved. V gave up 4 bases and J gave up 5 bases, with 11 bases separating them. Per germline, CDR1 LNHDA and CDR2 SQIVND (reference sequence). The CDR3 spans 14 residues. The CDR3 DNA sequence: TGTGCCAGTAGTAAAGCAGGCCCAAATGAAAAACTGTTTTTT. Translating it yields CASSKAGPNEKLFF.

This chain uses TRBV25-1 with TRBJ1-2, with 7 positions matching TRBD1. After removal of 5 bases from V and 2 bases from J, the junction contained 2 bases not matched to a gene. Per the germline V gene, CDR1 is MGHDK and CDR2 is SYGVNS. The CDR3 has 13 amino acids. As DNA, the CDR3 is TGTGCCAGCAGTAAACAGGGGAACTATGGCTACACCTTC. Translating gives CASSKQGNYGYTF.

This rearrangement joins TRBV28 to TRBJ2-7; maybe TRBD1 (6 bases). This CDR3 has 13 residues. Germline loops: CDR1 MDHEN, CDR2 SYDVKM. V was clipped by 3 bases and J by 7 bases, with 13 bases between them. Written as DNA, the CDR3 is TGTGCCAGCAGTTTCCCCAACAGGGAAGAGCAGTACTTC. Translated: CASSFPNREEQYF.

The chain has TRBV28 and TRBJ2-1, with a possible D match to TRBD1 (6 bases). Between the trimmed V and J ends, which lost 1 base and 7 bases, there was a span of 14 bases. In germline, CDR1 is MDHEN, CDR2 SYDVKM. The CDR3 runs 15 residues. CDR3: CASSLLVGAGNEQFF. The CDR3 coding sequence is TGTGCCAGCAGTTTATTAGTGGGGGCGGGTAATGAGCAGTTCTTC.

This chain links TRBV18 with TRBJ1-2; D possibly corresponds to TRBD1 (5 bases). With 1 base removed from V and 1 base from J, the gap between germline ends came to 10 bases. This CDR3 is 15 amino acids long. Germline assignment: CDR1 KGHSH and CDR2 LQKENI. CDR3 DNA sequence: TGTGCCAGCTCACCACGACTGGACAATAACTATGGCTACACCTTC. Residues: CASSPRLDNNYGYTF.

This CDR3 reads CATLPRGQDNEKLFF. DNA of the CDR3: TGTGCCACTTTACCAAGGGGGCAGGATAATGAAAAACTGTTTTTT. This chain connects TRBV19 to TRBJ1-4; the match to TRBD1 covers 7 bases. The CDR3 contains 15 residues. The trim removed 10 bases at V and 4 bases at J, leaving 12 bases unmatched. Germline V gene lookup returns CDR1 LNHDA and CDR2 SQIVND (reference sequence).

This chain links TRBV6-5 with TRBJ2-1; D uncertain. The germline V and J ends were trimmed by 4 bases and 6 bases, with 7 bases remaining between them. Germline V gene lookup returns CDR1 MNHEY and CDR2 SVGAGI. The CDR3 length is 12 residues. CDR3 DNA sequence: TGTGCCAGCAGTTCCAGGTTCAATGAGCAGTTCTTC. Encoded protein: CASSSRFNEQFF.

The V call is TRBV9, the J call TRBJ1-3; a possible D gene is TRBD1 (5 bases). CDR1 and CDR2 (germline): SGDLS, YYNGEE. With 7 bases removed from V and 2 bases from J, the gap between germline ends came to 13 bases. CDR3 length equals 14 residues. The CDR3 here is CASGRAGTGNTIYF. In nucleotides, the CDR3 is TGTGCCAGCGGTCGGGCAGGGACTGGAAACACCATATATTTT.

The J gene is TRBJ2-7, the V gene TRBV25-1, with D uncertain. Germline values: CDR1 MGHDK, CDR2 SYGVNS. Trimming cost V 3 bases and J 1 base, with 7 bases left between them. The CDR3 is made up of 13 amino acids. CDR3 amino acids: CASSDYDSYEQYF. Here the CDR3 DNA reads TGTGCCAGCAGTGACTACGATTCCTACGAGCAGTACTTC.

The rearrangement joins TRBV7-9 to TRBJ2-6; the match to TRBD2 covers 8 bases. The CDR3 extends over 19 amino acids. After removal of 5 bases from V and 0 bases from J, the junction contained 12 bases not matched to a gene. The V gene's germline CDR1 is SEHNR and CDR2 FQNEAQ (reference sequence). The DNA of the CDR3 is TGTGCCAGCAGCCCCCTTGGACGGGGGGGCTTCTCTGGGGCCAACGTCCTGACTTTC. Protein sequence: CASSPLGRGGFSGANVLTF.

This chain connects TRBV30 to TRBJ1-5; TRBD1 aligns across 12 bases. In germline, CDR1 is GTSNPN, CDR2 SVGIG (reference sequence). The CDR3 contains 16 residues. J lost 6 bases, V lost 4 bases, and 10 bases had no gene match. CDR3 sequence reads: CAWTRPGQGAGQPQHF. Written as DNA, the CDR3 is TGTGCCTGGACCCGCCCGGGACAGGGGGCGGGTCAGCCCCAGCATTTT. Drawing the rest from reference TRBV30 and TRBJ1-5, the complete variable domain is SQTIHQWPATLVQPVGSPLSLECTVEGTSNPNLYWYRQAAGRGLQLLFYSVGIGQISSEVPQNLSASRPQDRQFILSSKKLLLSDSGFYLCAWTRPGQGAGQPQHFGDGTRLSIL.

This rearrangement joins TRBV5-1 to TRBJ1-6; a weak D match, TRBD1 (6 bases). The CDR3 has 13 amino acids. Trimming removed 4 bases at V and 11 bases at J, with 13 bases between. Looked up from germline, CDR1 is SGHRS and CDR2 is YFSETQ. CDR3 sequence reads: CASSPDSFTPLHF. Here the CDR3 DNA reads TGCGCCAGCAGCCCGGACAGCTTTACACCCCTCCACTTT.

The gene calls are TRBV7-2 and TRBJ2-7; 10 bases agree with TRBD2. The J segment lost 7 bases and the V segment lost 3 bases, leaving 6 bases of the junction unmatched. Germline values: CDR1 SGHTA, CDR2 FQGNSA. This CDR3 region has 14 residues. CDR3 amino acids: CASSFLAGVGEQYF. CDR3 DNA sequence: TGTGCCAGCAGCTTTCTAGCGGGAGTGGGGGAGCAGTACTTC. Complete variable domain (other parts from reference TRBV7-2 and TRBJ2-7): GAGVSQSPSNKVTEKGKDVELRCDPISGHTALYWYRQSLGQGLEFLIYFQGNSAPDKSGLPSDRFSAERTGGSVSTLTIQRTQQEDSAVYLCASSFLAGVGEQYFGPGTRLTVT.

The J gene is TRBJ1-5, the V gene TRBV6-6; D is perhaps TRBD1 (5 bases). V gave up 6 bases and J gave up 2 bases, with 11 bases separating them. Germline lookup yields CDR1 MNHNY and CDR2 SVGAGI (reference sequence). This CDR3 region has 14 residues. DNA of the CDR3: TGTGCCAGCAGCCCCAGGGTCGGCAATCAGCCCCAGCATTTT. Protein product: CASSPRVGNQPQHF.

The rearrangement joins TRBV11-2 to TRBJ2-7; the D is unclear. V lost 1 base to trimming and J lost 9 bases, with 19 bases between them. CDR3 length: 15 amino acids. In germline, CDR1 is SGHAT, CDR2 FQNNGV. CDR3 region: CASSLVLGRVPWQYF. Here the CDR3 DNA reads TGTGCCAGCAGCTTAGTTCTAGGGCGCGTGCCTTGGCAGTACTTC. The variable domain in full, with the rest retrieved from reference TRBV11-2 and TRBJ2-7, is EAGVAQSPRYKIIEKRQSVAFWCNPISGHATLYWYQQILGQGPKLLIQFQNNGVVDDSQLPKDRFSAERLKGVDSTLKIQPAKLEDSAVYLCASSLVLGRVPWQYFGPGTRLTVT.

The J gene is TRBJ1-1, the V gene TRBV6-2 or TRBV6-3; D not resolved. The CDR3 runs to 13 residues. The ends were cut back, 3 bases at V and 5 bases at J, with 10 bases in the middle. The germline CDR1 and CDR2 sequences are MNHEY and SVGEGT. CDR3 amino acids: CASSYMGWTEAFF. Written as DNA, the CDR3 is TGTGCCAGCAGTTATATGGGTTGGACTGAAGCTTTCTTT.

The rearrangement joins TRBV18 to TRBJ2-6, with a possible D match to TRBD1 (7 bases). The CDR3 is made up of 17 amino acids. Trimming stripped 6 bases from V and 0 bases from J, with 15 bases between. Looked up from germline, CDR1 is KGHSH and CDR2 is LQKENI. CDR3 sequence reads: CASSQGGLFSGANVLTF. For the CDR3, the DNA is TGTGCCAGCTCGCAGGGGGGCCTATTCTCTGGGGCCAACGTCCTGACTTTC.

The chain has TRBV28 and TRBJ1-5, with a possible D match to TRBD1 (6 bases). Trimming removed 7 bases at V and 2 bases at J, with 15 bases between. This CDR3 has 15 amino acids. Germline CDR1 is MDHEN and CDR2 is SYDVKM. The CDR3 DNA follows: TGTGCCAGCACCCTTTTCTCAGGGGGCAATCAGCCCCAGCATTTT. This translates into CASTLFSGGNQPQHF.

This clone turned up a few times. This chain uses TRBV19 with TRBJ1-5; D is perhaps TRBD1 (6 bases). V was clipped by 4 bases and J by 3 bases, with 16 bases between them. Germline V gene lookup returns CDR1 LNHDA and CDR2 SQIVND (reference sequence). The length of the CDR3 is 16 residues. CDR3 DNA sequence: TGTGCCAGTAGTACCGTTCTCGGACAGCTCAATCAGCCCCAGCATTTT. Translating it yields CASSTVLGQLNQPQHF.

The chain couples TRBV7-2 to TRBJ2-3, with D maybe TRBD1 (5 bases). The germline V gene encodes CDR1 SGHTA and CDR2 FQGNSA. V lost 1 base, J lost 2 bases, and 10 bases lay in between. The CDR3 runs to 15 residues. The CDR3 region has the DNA TGTGCCAGCAGCTTAGAGGGGCAGTCCACAGATACGCAGTATTTT. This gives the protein CASSLEGQSTDTQYF.

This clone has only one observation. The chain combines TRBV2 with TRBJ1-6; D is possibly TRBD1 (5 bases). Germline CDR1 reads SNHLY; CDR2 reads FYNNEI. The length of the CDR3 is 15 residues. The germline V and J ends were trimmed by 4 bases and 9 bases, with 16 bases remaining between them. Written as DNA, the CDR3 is TGTGCCAGCAGTGGGATGGGAGGGGTTGGTTCACCCCTCCACTTT. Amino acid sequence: CASSGMGGVGSPLHF.

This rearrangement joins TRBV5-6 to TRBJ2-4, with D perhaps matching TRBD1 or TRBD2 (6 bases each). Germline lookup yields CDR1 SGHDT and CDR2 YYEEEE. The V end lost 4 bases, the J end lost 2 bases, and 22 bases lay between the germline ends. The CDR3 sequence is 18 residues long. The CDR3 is CASSESQQGGGTKNIQYF. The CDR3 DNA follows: TGTGCCAGCAGCGAAAGCCAACAGGGAGGTGGGACCAAAAACATTCAGTACTTC.

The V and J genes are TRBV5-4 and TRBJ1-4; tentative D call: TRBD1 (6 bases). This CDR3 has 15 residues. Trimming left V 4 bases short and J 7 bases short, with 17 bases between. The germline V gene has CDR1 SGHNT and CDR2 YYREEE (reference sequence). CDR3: CASSPRQAVGEKLFF. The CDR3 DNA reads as TGTGCCAGCAGCCCTAGACAGGCGGTGGGTGAAAAACTGTTTTTT.

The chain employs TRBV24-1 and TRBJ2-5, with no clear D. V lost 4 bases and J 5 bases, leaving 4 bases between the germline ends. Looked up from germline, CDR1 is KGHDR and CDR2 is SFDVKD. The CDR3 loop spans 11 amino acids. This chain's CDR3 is CATSDRETQYF. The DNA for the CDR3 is TGTGCCACCAGTGACCGGGAGACCCAGTACTTC.